This T cell receptor (beta chain) was profiled in a study of shared clonotypes between healthy human individuals. About the study: CD4 naive cells filled three plates per donor, CD4 memory three, CD8 naive two and CD8 memory one.

The germline V and J ends were trimmed by 6 bases and 3 bases, with 18 bases remaining between them. CDR1 and CDR2 from the germline V gene are SGHVS and FQNEAQ. The CDR3 length is 15 residues. The naive CD8 subset, CD45RO-negative cells positively selected for CCR7, excluded terminally differentiated effector memory CD45RA+ cells. Across several immunoSEQ plates, the genomic DNA of each subset was split evenly. Data came from immunoSEQ multiplex PCR; TCRdb stores just in-frame clones and leaves some out. This repertoire shows approximately 2,200,000 clones, roughly 91% found once; its top ten account for under 2%.

Sequenced sample: naive CD8+ T cells from PBMCs. The chain employs TRBV7-8 and TRBJ2-7; D is possibly TRBD2 (6 bases). This clonotype originated in a young man in good health. Some clones in this sample may be carry-over from other donors' samples. The CDR3 sequence: CASSVPSGLIYEQYF. The CDR3 DNA sequence: TGTGCCAGCAGTGTACCATCGGGACTGATCTACGAGCAGTACTTC.